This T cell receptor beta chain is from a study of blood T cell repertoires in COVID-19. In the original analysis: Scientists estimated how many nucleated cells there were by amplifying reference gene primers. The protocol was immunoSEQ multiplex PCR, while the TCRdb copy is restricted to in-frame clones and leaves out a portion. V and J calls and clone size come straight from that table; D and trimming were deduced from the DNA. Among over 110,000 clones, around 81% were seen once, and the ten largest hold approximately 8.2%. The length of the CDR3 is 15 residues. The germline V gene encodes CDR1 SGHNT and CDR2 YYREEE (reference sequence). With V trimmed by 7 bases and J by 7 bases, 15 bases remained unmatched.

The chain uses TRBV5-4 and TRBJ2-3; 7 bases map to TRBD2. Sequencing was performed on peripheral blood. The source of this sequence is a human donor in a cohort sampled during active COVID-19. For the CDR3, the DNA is TGTGCCAGCGGCGTACGGGGTCAGAGCGGGAATACGCAGTATTTT. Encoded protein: CASGVRGQSGNTQYF.